This entry features one T cell receptor beta chain sequence. These data are taken from a study of T cell responses to AZD1222 COVID-19 vaccine. Germline V gene sequence: CDR1 SEHNR, CDR2 FQNEAQ (reference sequence). The CDR3 sequence is 17 residues long. V lost 8 bases and J lost 8, with 27 bases in between. The repertoire was sequenced with immunoSEQ multiplex PCR; TCRdb's copy has only in-frame clones and lacks some. The sample includes some 120,000 clones, 80% to 90% seen only once; the top ten take less than 2%. This TCR was sampled from an adult in good health. Sequencing was performed on peripheral blood, taken on day 0 of AZD1222 vaccination. This chain uses TRBV7-9 with TRBJ1-4; D unclear. The CDR3 DNA sequence: TGTGCCAGCTCCCCTTGGAGAGGGAAAAAAGAAAGGGAAAAACTGTTTTTT. This gives the protein CASSPWRGKKEREKLFF.